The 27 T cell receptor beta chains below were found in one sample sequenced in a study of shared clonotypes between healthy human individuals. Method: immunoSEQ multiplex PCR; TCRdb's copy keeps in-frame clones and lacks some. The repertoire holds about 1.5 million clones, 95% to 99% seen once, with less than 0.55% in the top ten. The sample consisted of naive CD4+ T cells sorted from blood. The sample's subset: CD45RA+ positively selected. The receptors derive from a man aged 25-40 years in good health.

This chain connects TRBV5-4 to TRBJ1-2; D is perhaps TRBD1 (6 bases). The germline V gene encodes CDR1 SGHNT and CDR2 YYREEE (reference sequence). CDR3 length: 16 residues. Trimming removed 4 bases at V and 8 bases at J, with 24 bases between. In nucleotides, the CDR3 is TGTGCCAGCAGCCTAGCGGACAGTGGCTCGATGGGGGGCTACACCTTC. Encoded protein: CASSLADSGSMGGYTF.

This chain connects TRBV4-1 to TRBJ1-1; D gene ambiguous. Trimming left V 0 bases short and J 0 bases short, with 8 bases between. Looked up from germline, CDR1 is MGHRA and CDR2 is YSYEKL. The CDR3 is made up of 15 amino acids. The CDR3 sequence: CASSQDSGMNTEAFF. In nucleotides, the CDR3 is TGCGCCAGCAGCCAAGATAGTGGGATGAACACTGAAGCTTTCTTT.

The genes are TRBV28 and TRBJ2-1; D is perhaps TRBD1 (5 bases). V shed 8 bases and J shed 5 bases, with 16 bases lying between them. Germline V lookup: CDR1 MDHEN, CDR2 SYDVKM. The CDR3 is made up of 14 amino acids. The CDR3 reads CASEGPRVNNEQFF. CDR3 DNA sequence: TGTGCCAGCGAAGGGCCCAGGGTAAACAATGAGCAGTTCTTC.

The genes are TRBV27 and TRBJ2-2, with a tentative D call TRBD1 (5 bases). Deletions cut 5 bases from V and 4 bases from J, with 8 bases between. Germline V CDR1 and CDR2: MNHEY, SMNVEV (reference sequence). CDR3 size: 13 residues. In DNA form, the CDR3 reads TGTGCCAGCAGTCCCAGGGCCACCGGGGAGCTGTTTTTT. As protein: CASSPRATGELFF.

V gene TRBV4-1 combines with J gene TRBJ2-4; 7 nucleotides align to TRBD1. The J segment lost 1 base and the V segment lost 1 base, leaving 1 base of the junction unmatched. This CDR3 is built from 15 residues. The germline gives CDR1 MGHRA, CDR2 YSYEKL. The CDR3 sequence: CASSQVQGAKNIQYF. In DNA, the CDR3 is TGCGCCAGCAGCCAAGTACAGGGGGCCAAAAACATTCAGTACTTC.

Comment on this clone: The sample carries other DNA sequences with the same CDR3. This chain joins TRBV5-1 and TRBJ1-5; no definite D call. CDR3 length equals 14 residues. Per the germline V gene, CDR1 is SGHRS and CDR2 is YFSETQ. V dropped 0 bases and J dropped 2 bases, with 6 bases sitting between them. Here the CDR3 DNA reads TGCGCCAGCAGCTTGGGTAGAGGCAATCAGCCCCAGCATTTT. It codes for CASSLGRGNQPQHF.

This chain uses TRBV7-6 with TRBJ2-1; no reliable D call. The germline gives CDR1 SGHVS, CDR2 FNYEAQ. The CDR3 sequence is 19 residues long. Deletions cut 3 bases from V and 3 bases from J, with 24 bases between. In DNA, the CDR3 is TGTGCCAGCAGCTTCCGTGATGTGGACGCAAGATATCGCTACAATGAGCAGTTCTTC. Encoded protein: CASSFRDVDARYRYNEQFF.

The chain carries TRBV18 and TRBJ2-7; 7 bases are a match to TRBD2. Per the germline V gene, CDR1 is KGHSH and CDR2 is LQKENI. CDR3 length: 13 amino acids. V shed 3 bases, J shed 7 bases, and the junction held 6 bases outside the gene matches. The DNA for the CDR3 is TGTGCCAGCTCACCCCGACTAGCTGAGGAGCAGTACTTC. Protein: CASSPRLAEEQYF.

The CDR3 nucleotides are TGCGCCAGCCTTAGCGGAGTCTACGAGCAGTACTTC. Amino acid sequence: CASLSGVYEQYF. V gene TRBV10-2 combines with J gene TRBJ2-7; the D gene is possibly TRBD2 (6 bases). The CDR3 has 12 amino acids. V gave up 8 bases and J gave up 3 bases, with 11 bases separating them. Germline V lookup: CDR1 WSHSY, CDR2 SAAADI.

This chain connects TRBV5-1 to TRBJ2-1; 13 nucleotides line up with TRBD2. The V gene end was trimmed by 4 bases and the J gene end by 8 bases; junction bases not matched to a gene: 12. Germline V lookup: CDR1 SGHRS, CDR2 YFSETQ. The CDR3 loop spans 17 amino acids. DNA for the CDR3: TGCGCCAGCAGCCCCCCCCGCGGGGGACTAGCGGGATATGAGCAGTTCTTC. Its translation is CASSPPRGGLAGYEQFF.

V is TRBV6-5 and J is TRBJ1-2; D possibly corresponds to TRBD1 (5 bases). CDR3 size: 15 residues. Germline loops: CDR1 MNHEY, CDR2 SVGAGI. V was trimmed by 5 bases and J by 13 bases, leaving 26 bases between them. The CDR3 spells CASSRPPLGPETTTF. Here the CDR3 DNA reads TGTGCCAGCAGTCGCCCCCCTCTGGGGCCGGAGACTACCACCTTC.

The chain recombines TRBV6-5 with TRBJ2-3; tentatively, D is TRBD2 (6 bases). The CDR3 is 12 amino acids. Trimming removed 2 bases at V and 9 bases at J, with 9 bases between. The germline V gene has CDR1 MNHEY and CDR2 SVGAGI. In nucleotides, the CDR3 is TGTGCCAGCAGTTACCCCCGGGGGACGCAGTATTTT. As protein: CASSYPRGTQYF.

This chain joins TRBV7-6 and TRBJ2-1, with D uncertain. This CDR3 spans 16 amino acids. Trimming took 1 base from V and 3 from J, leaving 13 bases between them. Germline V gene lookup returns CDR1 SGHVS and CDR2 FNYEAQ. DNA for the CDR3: TGTGCCAGCAGCTTAGTCCTCGTCTGGGACTACAATGAGCAGTTCTTC. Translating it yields CASSLVLVWDYNEQFF. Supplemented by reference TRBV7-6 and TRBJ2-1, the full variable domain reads GAGVSQSPRYKVTKRGQDVALRCDPISGHVSLYWYRQALGQGPEFLTYFNYEAQQDKSGLPNDRFSAERPEGSISTLTIQRTEQRDSAMYRCASSLVLVWDYNEQFFGPGTRLTVL.

For the CDR3, the DNA is TGTGCCTCGAACCACGGACAGGGGTTACACTATGGCTACACCTTC. Its translation is CASNHGQGLHYGYTF. The chain couples TRBV30 to TRBJ1-2; 9 bases line up with TRBD1. Losses at the gene ends were 7 bases for V and 3 bases for J; bases not matched to a gene: 12. The CDR3 runs to 15 residues. Germline lookup yields CDR1 GTSNPN and CDR2 SVGIG (reference sequence).

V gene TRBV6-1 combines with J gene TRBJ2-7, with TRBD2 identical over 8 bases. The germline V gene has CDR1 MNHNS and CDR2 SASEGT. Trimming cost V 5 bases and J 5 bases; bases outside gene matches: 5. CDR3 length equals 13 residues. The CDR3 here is CASSPAGAHEQYF. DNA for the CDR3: TGTGCCAGCAGTCCAGCGGGAGCCCACGAGCAGTACTTC.

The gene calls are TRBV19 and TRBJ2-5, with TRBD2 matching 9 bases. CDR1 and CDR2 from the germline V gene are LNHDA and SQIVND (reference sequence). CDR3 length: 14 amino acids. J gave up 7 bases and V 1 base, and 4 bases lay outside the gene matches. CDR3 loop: CASSIAGAGGTQYF. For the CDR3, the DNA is TGTGCCAGTAGTATAGCGGGAGCGGGAGGGACCCAGTACTTC.

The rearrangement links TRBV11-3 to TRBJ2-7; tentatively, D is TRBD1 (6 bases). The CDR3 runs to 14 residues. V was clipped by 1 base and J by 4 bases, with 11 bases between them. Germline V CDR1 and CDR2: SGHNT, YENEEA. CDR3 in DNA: TGTGCCAGCAGCTTAGGCCCTACAGGGTACGAGCAGTACTTC. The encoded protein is CASSLGPTGYEQYF.

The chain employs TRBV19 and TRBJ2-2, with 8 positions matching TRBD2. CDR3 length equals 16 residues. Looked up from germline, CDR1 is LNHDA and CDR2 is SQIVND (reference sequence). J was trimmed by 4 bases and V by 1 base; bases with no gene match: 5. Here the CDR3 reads CASSIAGGSLTGELFF. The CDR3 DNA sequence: TGTGCCAGTAGTATAGCGGGAGGGTCCCTCACCGGGGAGCTGTTTTTT.

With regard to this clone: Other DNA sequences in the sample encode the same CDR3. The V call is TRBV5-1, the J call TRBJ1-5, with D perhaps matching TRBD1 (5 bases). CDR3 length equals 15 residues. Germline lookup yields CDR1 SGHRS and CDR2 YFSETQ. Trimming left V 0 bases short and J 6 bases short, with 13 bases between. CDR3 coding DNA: TGCGCCAGCAGCTTGGATGCGGGGGGAGGTCAGCCCCAGCATTTT. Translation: CASSLDAGGGQPQHF. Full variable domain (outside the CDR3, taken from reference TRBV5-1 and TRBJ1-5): KAGVTQTPRYLIKTRGQQVTLSCSPISGHRSVSWYQQTPGQGLQFLFEYFSETQRNKGNFPGRFSGRQFSNSRSEMNVSTLELGDSALYLCASSLDAGGGQPQHFGDGTRLSIL.

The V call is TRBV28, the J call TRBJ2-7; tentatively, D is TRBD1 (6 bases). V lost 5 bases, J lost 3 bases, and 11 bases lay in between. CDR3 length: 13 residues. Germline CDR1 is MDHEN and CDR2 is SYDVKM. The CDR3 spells CASSLPGVYEQYF. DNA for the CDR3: TGTGCCAGCAGTCTTCCAGGGGTCTACGAGCAGTACTTC.

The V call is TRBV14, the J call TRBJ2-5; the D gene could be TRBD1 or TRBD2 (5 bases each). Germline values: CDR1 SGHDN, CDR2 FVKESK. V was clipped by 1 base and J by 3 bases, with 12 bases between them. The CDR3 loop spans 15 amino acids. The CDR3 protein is CASSQAGQGKETQYF. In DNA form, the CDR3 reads TGTGCCAGCAGCCAAGCGGGGCAGGGAAAAGAGACCCAGTACTTC.

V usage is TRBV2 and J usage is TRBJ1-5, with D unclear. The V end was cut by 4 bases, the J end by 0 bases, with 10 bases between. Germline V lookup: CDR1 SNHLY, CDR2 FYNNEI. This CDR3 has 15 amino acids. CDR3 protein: CASSVGPSSNQPQHF. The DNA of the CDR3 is TGTGCCAGCAGTGTAGGACCGAGTAGCAATCAGCCCCAGCATTTT.

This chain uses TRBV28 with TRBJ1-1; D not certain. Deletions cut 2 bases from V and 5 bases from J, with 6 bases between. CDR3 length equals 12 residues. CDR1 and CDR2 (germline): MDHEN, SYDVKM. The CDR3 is CASSLEQTEAFF. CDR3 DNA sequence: TGTGCCAGCAGTTTAGAGCAGACTGAAGCTTTCTTT.

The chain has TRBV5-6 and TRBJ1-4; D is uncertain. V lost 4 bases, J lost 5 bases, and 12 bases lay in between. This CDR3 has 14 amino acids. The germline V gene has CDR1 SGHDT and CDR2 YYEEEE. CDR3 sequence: CASSGHLLNEKLFF. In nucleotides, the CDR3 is TGTGCCAGCAGCGGCCACCTACTCAATGAAAAACTGTTTTTT.

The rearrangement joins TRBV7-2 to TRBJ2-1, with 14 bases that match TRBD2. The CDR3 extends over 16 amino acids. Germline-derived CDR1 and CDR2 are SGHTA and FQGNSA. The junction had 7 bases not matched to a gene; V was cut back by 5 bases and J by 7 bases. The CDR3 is CASSLGLAGGINEQFF. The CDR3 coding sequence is TGTGCCAGCAGCCTTGGACTAGCGGGAGGTATAAATGAGCAGTTCTTC.

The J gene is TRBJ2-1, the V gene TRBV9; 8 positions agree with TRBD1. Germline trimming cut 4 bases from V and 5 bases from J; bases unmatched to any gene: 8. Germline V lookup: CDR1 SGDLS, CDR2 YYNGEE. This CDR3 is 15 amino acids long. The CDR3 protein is CASSPRQGKNNEQFF. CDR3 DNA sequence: TGTGCCAGCAGCCCCCGACAGGGGAAGAACAATGAGCAGTTCTTC.

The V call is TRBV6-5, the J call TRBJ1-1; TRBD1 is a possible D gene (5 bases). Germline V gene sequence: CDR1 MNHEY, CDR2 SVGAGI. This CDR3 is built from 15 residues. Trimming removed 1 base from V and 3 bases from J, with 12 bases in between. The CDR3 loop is CASSYFEGRDTEAFF. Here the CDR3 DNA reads TGTGCCAGCAGTTACTTCGAGGGGCGCGACACTGAAGCTTTCTTT.